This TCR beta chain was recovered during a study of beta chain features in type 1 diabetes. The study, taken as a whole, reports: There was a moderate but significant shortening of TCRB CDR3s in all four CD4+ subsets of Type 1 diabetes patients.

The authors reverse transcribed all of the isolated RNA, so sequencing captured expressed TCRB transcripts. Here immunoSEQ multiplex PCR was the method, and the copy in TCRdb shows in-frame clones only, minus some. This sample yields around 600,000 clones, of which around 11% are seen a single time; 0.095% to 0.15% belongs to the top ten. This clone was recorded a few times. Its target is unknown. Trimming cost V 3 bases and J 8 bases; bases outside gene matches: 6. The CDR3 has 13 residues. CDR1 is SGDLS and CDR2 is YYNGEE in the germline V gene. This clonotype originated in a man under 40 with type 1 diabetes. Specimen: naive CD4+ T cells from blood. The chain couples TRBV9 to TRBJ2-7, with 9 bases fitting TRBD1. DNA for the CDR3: TGTGCCAGCAGCGCAATACAGGGGGCGAAGCAGTACTTC. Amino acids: CASSAIQGAKQYF. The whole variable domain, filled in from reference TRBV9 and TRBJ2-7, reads DSGVTQTPKHLITATGQRVTLRCSPRSGDLSVYWYQQSLDQGLQFLIQYYNGEERAKGNILERFSAQQFPDLHSELNLSSLELGDSALYFCASSAIQGAKQYFGPGTRLTVT.